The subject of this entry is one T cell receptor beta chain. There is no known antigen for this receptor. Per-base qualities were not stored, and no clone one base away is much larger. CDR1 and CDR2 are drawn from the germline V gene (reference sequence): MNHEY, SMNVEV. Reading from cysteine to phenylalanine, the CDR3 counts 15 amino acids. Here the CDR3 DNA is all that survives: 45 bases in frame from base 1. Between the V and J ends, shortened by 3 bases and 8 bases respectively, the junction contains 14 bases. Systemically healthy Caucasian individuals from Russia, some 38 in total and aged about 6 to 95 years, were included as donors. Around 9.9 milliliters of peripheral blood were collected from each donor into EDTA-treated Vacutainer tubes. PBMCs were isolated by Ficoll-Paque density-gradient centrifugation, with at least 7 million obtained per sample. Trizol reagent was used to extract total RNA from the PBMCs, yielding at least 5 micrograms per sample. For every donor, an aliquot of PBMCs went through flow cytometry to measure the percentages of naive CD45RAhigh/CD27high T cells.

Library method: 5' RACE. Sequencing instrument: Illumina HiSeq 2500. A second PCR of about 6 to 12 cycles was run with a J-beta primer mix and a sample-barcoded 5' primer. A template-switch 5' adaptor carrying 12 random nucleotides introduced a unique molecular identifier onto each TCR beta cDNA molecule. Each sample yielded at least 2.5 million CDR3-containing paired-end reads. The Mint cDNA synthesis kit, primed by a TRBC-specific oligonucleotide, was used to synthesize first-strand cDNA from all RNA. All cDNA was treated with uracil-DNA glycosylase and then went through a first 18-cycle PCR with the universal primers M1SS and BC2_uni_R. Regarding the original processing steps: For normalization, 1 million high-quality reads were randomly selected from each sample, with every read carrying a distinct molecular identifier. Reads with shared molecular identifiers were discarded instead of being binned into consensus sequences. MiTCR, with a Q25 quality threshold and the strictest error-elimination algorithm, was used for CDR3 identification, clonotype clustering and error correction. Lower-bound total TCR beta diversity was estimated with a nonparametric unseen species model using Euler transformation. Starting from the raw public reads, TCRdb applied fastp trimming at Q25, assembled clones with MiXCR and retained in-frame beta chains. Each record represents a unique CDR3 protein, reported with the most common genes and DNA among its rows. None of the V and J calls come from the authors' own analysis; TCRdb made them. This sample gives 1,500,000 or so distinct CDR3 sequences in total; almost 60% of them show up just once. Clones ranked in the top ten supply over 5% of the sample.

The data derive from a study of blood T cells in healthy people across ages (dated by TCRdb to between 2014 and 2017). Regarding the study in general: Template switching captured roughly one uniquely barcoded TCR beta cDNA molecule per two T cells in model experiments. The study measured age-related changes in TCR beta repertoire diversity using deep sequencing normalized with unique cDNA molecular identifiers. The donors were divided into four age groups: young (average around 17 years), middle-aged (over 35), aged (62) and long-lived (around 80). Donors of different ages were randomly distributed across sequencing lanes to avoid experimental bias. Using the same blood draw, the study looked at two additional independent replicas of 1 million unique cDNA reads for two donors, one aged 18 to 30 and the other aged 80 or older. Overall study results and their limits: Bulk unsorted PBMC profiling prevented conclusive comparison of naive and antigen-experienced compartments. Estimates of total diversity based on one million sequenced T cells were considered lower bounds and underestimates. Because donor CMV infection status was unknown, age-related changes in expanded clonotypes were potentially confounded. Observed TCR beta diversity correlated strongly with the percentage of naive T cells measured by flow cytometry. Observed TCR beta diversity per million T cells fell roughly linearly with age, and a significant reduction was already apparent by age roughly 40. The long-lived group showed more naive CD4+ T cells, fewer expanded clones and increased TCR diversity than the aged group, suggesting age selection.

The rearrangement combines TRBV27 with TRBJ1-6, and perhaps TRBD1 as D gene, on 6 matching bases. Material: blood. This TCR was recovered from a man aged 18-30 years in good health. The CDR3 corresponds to CASSFRGPFYSPLHF. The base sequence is TGTGCCAGCAGTTTCAGGGGTCCTTTTTATTCACCCCTCCACTTT.